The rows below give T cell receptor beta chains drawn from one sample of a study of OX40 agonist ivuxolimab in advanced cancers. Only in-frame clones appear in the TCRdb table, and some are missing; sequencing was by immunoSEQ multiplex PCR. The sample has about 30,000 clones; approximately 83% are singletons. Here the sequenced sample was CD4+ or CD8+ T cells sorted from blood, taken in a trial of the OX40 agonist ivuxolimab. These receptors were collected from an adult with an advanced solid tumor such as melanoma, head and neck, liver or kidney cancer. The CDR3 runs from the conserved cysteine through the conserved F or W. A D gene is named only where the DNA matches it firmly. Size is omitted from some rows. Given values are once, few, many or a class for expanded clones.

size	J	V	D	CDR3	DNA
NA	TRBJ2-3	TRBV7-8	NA	CASSLESAADTQYF	TGTGCCAGCAGCTTAGAAAGTGCCGCAGATACGCAGTATTTT
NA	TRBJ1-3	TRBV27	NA	CASSLSGSSGNTIYF	TGTGCCAGCAGTTTATCGGGGAGCTCTGGAAACACCATATATTTT
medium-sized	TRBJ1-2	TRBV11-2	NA	CASSGQLVNYGYTF	TGTGCCAGCAGCGGACAGTTAGTTAACTATGGCTACACCTTC
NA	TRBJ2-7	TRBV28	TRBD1	CAIPGQGTEQYF	TGTGCCATCCCGGGACAGGGTACCGAGCAGTACTTC
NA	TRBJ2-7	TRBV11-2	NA	CASSLGTGTRNEQYF	TGTGCCAGCAGCTTAGGAACCGGGACTCGCAACGAGCAGTACTTC
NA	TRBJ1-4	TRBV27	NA	CASSAQGYMDEKLFF	TGTGCCAGCAGTGCCCAAGGGTACATGGATGAAAAACTGTTTTTT
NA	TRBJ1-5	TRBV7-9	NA	CASSLGVSNQPQHF	TGTGCCAGCAGCTTAGGTGTTAGCAATCAGCCCCAGCATTTT
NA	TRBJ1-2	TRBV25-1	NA	CASSAIGGYTF	TGTGCCAGCAGTGCCATTGGTGGCTACACCTTC
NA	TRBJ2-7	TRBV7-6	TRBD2	CASSSAGTSSHEQYF	TGTGCCAGCAGCTCGGCCGGGACTAGCTCCCACGAGCAGTACTTC
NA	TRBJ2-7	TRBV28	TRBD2	CASSPSGGFYEQYF	TGTGCCAGCAGTCCAAGCGGGGGTTTCTACGAGCAGTACTTC
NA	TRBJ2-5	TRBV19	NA	CASSIFFRGAQETQYF	TGTGCCAGTAGTATCTTTTTCCGGGGAGCCCAAGAGACCCAGTACTTC
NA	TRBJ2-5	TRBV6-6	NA	CASSNRGADQETQYF	TGTGCCAGCAGTAATAGGGGGGCCGACCAAGAGACCCAGTACTTC
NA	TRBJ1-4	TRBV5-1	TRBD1	CASSLAAGGIRANEKLFF	TGCGCCAGCAGCTTGGCCGCAGGGGGAATTCGGGCTAATGAAAAACTGTTTTTT
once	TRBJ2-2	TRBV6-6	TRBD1	CASSNRDRDPTGELFF	TGTGCCAGCAGTAACCGGGACAGGGACCCCACCGGGGAGCTGTTTTTT
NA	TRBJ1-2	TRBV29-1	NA	CSVEAQGDYGYTF	TGCAGCGTTGAAGCCCAGGGTGACTATGGCTACACCTTC
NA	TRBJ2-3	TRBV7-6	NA	CATSDTQYF	TGTGCCACGTCGGATACGCAGTATTTT
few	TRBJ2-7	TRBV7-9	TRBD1	CASSLTGTGFDEQYF	TGTGCCAGCAGCCTAACCGGGACAGGCTTCGACGAGCAGTACTTC
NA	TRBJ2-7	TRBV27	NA	CASSYGLSSYEQYF	TGTGCCAGCAGTTACGGACTTAGCTCCTACGAGCAGTACTTC
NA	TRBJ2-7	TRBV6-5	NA	CASSPIEGSVYEQYF	TGTGCCAGCAGCCCTATAGAGGGTTCCGTGTACGAGCAGTACTTC
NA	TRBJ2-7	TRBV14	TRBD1	CASSQVPGGWYEQYF	TGTGCCAGCAGCCAAGTTCCAGGGGGCTGGTACGAGCAGTACTTC
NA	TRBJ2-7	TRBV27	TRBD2	CASGLAGASYEQYF	TGTGCCAGCGGACTAGCGGGGGCCTCCTACGAGCAGTACTTC
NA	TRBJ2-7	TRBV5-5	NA	CASLQSSYEQYF	TGTGCCAGTTTGCAGAGCTCCTACGAGCAGTACTTC
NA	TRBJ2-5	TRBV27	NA	CASRTGRERETQYF	TGTGCCAGCAGAACCGGCAGGGAGCGGGAGACCCAGTACTTC